The T cell receptor beta chain under discussion was sequenced for a study of CD8 T cells in Susac syndrome (dated by TCRdb to the late 2010s). With respect to the entire study: Whether CD8+ T cell activation and differentiation in Susac syndrome was antigen driven was tested using repertoire sequencing. CD8+ T cell repertoire clonality was compared between over 9 healthy donors, approximately 14 Susac syndrome patients and 15 multiple sclerosis patients. Overall results and qualifications from the work: The study acknowledged that relatively few individuals were included in the TCR sequencing and HLA analysis.

RNA was extracted with the RNeasy kit and roughly 0.45 to 1 ug was reverse transcribed using random hexamers. The immunoSEQ multiplex PCR assay, covering 54 Vbeta and 13 Jbeta segments, was used to amplify TCR beta CDR3 regions. Bias from PCR amplification was corrected by using a synthetic template baseline for primer optimization and for computational correction. In the original analysis: Only productive sequences were kept, with reads annotated to V, D and J genes according to IMGT and analyzed in immunoSEQ Analyzer. Clonality was computed as one minus Shannon entropy normalized by log2 of the number of productive unique sequences. Public and private clones were assessed among the 100 most prevalent clones of each patient and control. A clone was defined as Susac-specific if it was absent from the healthy and MS cohorts, from about 1,100 published viral clones and from other ImmuneACCESS disease sequences. TCRdb reworked the public reads: Q25 trimming with fastp, MiXCR clone assembly, productive beta chains retained. One record per CDR3 amino acid sequence lists the most common genes and DNA. The V and J calls reflect TCRdb's pipeline rather than the authors' work. The sample has 40,000 to 60,000 distinct CDR3 sequences on record, 93% of them singletons. About 0.51% of the sample rests with the top ten.

Worth noting for this clonotype: Its target antigen remains unknown. No base quality information exists; no much larger clone differs at one position.

Trimming at the junction amounts to 3 bases on V and 8 bases on J, and the germline ends lie 13 bases apart. For CDR1 and CDR2, the germline V gene lists SQVTM and ANQGSEA. The CDR3, cysteine through phenylalanine, is 12 amino acids long. The sequence is cut down to CDR3 DNA, 36 bases in frame from base 1. Peripheral blood CD8+ and CD4+ T cells from healthy donors, Susac syndrome patients and multiple sclerosis patients were profiled by high-throughput TCR beta sequencing. The multiple sclerosis controls were treatment-naive patients who had stable or active relapsing-remitting disease and met the revised McDonald criteria. Bulk CD8+ and CD4+ T cells were purified by magnetic negative isolation, while CD8+ TEMRA cells were enriched using FACS. Blood was drawn into EDTA tubes, processed within 24 hours, and PBMCs were isolated by density gradient centrifugation. PBMCs destined for TCR sequencing were cryopreserved in liquid nitrogen and later thawed in a 37 °C water bath. The sorted or isolated CD4+, CD8+ and CD8+ TEMRA cells reached a purity of at least 90%.

The TCR sequence derives from a human donor with multiple sclerosis. Sample: CD8+ T cells from PBMCs. The chain is made from TRBV29-1 and TRBJ1-2, with the D gene not confidently named. The DNA reads TGCAGCGTTGATTACCCGCTTAGCGGCTACACCTTC. It translates to CSVDYPLSGYTF.